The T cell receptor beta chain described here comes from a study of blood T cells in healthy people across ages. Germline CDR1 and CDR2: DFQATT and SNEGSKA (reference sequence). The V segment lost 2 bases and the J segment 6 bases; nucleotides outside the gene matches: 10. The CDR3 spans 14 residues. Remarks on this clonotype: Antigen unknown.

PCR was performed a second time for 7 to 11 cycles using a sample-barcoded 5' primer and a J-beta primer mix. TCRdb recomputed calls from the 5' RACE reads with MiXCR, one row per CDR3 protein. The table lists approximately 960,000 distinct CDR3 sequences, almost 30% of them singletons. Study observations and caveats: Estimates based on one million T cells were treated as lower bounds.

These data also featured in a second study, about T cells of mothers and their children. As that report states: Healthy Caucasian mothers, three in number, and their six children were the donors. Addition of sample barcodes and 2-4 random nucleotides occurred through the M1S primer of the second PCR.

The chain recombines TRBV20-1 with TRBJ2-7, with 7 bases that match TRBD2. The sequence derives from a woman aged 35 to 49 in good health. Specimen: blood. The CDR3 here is CSARRSGGVVEQYF. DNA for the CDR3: TGCAGTGCTAGAAGGTCGGGGGGTGTGGTCGAGCAGTACTTC.